Listed here is a single T cell receptor beta chain. This entry comes from a study of multiple sclerosis patients with progressive multifocal leukoencephalopathy. The time point denotes: more than ten months of natalizumab therapy. Sequencing was performed with immunoSEQ multiplex PCR; in TCRdb, only in-frame clones are kept and a portion is missing. This table holds more than 20,000 clones, 80% to 95% found once. Per the germline V gene, CDR1 is SGDLS and CDR2 is YYNGEE. The CDR3 contains 15 residues. V was cut by 0 bases and J by 1 base, with 10 bases left in between. The rearrangement links TRBV9 to TRBJ2-5; possible D gene TRBD2, 5 bases. The sequencing used PBMCs, collected from a patient treated with natalizumab. The receptor's source is a man aged 30 to 39 with multiple sclerosis. The CDR3, as DNA: TGTGCCAGCAGCGTAGGATCCCTAGCCCAAGAGACCCAGTACTTC. Protein: CASSVGSLAQETQYF.